This TCR beta chain was identified during a study of T cell responses to AZD1222 COVID-19 vaccine. Libraries were prepared by immunoSEQ multiplex PCR; TCRdb keeps only in-frame clonotypes and omits some of them. The table records about 89,000 clones, 91% of them present only once. The sample holds one count of this clone. The antigen remains undetermined. This CDR3 is built from 14 residues. Germline CDR1 LNHDA, CDR2 SQIVND (reference sequence). Trimming removed 1 base at V and 1 base at J, with 4 bases between. Overall study results and limits: It should be noted that donors were predominantly white British and more often female, and clonal diversity was possibly underestimated. Unmutated variant regions are reportedly the target of nearly half of TCRs that are spike-specific. In all cases, repertoires were sampled only after the peak T cell response. Just a handful of AZD1222 recipients were seropositive at baseline.

The J gene is TRBJ2-2, the V gene TRBV19; D gene ambiguous. The source material was peripheral blood, sampled on day 0 of MenACWY control vaccination. The clonotype comes from an adult in good health. The CDR3 DNA reads TGTGCCAGTAGTATAGCCCGGAACACCGGGGAGCTGTTTTTT. Translating it yields CASSIARNTGELFF.